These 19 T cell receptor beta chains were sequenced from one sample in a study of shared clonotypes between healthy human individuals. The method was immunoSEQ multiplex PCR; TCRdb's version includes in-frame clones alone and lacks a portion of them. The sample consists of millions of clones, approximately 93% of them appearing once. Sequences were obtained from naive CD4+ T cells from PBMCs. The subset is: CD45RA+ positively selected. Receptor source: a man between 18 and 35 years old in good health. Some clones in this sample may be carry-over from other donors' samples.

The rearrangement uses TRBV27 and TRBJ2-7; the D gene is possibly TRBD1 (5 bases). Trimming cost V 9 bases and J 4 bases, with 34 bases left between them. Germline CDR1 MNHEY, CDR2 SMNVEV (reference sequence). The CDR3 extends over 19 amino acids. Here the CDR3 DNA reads TGTGCCAGGAATCCCATCGTCAGGGCACTACCTAGGGTTTTTTACGAGCAGTACTTC. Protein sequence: CARNPIVRALPRVFYEQYF.

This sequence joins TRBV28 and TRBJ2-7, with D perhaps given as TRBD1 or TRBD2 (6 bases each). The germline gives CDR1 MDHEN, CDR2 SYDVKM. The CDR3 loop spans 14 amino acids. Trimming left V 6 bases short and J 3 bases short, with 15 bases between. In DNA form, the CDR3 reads TGTGCCAGCAGAGGGGGGAGGAACTACTACGAGCAGTACTTC. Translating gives CASRGGRNYYEQYF.

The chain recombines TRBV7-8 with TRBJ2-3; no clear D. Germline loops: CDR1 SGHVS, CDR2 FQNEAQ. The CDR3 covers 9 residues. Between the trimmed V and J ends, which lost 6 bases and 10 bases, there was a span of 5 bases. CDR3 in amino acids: CASSNPQYF. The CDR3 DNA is TGTGCCAGCAGTAATCCGCAGTATTTT.

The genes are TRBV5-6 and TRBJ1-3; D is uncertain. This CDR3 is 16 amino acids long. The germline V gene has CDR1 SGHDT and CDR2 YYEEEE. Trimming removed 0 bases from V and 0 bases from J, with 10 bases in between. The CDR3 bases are TGTGCCAGCAGCTTGGAGGCAGGCCGCTCTGGAAACACCATATATTTT. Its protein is CASSLEAGRSGNTIYF.

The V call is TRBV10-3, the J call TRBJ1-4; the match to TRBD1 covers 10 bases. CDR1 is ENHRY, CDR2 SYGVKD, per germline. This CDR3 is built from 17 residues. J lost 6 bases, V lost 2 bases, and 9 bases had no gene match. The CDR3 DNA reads TGTGCCATCAGTGAGGCGTCTGGGGGGACAGGGGATGAAAAACTGTTTTTT. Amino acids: CAISEASGGTGDEKLFF.

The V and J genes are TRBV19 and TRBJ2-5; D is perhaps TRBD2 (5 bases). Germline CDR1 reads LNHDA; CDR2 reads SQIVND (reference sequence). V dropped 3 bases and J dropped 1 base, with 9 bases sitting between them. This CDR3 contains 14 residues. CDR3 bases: TGTGCCAGTAGTATTACTAGTTCCCAAGAGACCCAGTACTTC. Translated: CASSITSSQETQYF.

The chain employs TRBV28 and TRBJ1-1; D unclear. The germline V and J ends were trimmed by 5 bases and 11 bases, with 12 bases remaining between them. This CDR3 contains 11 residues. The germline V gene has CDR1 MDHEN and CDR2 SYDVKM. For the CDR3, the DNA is TGTGCCAGCAGTGTGACGACGGAGGCTTTCTTT. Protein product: CASSVTTEAFF.

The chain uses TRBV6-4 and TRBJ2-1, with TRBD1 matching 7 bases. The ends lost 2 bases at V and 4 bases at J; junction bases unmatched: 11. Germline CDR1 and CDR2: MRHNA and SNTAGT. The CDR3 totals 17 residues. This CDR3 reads CASSDKPTGWVYNEQFF. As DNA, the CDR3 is TGTGCCAGCAGTGACAAACCGACAGGGTGGGTTTACAATGAGCAGTTCTTC.

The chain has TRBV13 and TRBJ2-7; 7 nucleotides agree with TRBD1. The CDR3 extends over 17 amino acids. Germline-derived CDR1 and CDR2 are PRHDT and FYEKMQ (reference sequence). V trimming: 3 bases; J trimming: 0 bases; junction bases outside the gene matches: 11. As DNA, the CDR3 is TGTGCCAGCAGCTTGGGCCACAGGGGCCCCAGCTCCTACGAGCAGTACTTC. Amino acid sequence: CASSLGHRGPSSYEQYF.

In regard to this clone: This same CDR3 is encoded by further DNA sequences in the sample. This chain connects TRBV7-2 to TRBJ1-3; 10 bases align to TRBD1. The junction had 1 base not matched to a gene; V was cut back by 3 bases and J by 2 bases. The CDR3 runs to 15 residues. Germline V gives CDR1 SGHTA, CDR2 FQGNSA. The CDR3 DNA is TGTGCCAGCAGCTTGACAGGGGGCGCTGGAAACACCATATATTTT. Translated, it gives CASSLTGGAGNTIYF.

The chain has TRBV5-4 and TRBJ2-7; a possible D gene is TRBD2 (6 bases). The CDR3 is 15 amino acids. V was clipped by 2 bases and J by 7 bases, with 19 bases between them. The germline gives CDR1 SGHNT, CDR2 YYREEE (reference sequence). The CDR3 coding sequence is TGTGCCAGCAGCTTCGGGATTAATCCGGGAGTTGAGCAGTACTTC. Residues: CASSFGINPGVEQYF.

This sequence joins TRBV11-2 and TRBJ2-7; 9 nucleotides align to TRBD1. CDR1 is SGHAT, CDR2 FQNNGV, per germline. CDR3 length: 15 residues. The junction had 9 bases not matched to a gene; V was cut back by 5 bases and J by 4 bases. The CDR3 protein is CASSLGAGQGYEQYF. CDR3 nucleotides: TGTGCCAGCAGCCTGGGGGCGGGACAGGGATACGAGCAGTACTTC. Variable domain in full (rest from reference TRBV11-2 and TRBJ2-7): EAGVAQSPRYKIIEKRQSVAFWCNPISGHATLYWYQQILGQGPKLLIQFQNNGVVDDSQLPKDRFSAERLKGVDSTLKIQPAKLEDSAVYLCASSLGAGQGYEQYFGPGTRLTVT.

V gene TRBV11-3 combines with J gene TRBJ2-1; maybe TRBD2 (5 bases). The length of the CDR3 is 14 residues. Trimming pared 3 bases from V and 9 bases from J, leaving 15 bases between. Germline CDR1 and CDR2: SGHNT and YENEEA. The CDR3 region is CASSFRTPVGEQFF. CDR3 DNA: TGTGCCAGCAGCTTTAGGACTCCCGTTGGTGAGCAGTTCTTC.

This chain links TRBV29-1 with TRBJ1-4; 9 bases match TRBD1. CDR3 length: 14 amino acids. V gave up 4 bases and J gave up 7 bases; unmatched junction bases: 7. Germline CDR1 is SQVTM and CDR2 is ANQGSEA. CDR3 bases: TGCAGCGTTGGTTCTACAGGGGGCATTGAAAAACTGTTTTTT. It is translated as CSVGSTGGIEKLFF.

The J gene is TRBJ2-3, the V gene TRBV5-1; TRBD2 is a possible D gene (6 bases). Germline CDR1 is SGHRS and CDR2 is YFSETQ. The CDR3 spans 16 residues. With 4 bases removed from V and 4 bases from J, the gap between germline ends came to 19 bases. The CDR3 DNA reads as TGCGCCAGCAGCGTCCTCGGAGGAGGGGTTGCAGATACGCAGTATTTT. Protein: CASSVLGGGVADTQYF.

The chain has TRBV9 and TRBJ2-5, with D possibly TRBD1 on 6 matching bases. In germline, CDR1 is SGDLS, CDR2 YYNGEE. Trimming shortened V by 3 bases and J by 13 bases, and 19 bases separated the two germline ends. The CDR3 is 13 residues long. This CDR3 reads CASSALPGQEAYF. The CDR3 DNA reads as TGTGCCAGCAGCGCTCTACCGGGACAAGAGGCGTACTTC. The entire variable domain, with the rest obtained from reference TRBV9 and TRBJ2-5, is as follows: DSGVTQTPKHLITATGQRVTLRCSPRSGDLSVYWYQQSLDQGLQFLIQYYNGEERAKGNILERFSAQQFPDLHSELNLSSLELGDSALYFCASSALPGQEAYFGPGTRLLVL.

The CDR3 nucleotides read TGTGCCAGCAGTTTATACGGCAGGGAGGGAAAACTGTTTTTT. It translates to CASSLYGREGKLFF. This chain joins TRBV27 and TRBJ1-4; the D gene is possibly TRBD1 (5 bases). The V end was cut by 1 base, the J end by 10 bases, with 13 bases between. The CDR3 spans 14 residues. Germline loops: CDR1 MNHEY, CDR2 SMNVEV (reference sequence).

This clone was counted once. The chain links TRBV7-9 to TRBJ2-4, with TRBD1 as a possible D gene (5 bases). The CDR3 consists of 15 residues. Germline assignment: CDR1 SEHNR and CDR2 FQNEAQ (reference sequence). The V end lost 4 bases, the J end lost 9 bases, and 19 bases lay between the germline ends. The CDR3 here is CASSSPGRVHAIQYF. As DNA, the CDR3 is TGTGCCAGCAGCTCCCCGGGCAGGGTACATGCCATTCAGTACTTC.

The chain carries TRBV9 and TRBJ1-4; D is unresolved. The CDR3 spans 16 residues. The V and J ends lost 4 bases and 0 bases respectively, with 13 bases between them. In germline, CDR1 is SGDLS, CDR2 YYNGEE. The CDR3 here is CASSPRSLATNEKLFF. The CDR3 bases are TGTGCCAGCAGCCCCCGGAGCTTAGCAACTAATGAAAAACTGTTTTTT.